The 6 T cell receptor beta chains below all came from one sample that was sequenced in a study of beta chain features in type 1 diabetes. Expressed TCRB transcripts were sequenced, since all the RNA that had been isolated was reverse transcribed. The assay was immunoSEQ multiplex PCR, and TCRdb's table has in-frame clones only and misses some. The top ten hold around 0.05% of the sample, which has about half a million clones, about an eighth seen once. The sample comprised naive CD4+ T cells from blood. These receptors were collected from a young woman in good health.

The chain has TRBV7-8 and TRBJ2-1; D call uncertain. Germline V gene lookup returns CDR1 SGHVS and CDR2 FQNEAQ. Trimming took 0 bases from V and 7 from J, leaving 16 bases between them. This CDR3 has 16 amino acids. This CDR3 reads CASSLAPSPLNNEQFF. The CDR3 coding sequence is TGTGCCAGCAGCTTAGCTCCCAGCCCCCTGAATAATGAGCAGTTCTTC.

The chain employs TRBV15 and TRBJ2-1, with a tentative D call TRBD2 (7 bases). V gave up 2 bases and J gave up 7 bases, with 15 bases separating them. Germline V gene sequence: CDR1 LNHNV, CDR2 YYDKDF (reference sequence). This CDR3 is 15 amino acids long. This CDR3 reads CATSRPLEGGNEQFF. CDR3 DNA sequence: TGTGCCACCAGCAGACCCTTGGAGGGGGGGAATGAGCAGTTCTTC.

CDR3 residues: CSVGRPGDGGYTF. In DNA, the CDR3 is TGCAGCGTTGGACGCCCAGGGGACGGCGGCTACACCTTC. The chain employs TRBV29-1 and TRBJ1-2, with D possibly matching TRBD1 (6 bases). Trimming took 4 bases from V and 8 from J, leaving 17 bases between them. This CDR3 is built from 13 residues. Germline assignment: CDR1 SQVTM and CDR2 ANQGSEA. The full variable domain, rest sourced from reference TRBV29-1 and TRBJ1-2, is SAVISQKPSRDICQRGTSLTIQCQVDSQVTMMFWYRQQPGQSLTLIATANQGSEATYESGFVIDKFPISRPNLTFSTLTVSNMSPEDSSIYLCSVGRPGDGGYTFGSGTRLTVV.

The chain links TRBV19 to TRBJ2-7; D is perhaps TRBD2 (6 bases). V dropped 5 bases and J dropped 0 bases, with 14 bases sitting between them. The germline V gene has CDR1 LNHDA and CDR2 SQIVND (reference sequence). The length of the CDR3 is 15 residues. CDR3 bases: TGTGCCAGTAGTCAGGGACGGGGGAGCTCCTACGAGCAGTACGTC. Protein sequence: CASSQGRGSSYEQYV.

A few counts support this clone. The J gene is TRBJ2-1, the V gene TRBV11-2, with 11 bases lining up with TRBD2. Trimming took 4 bases from V and 4 from J; bases not matched to a gene: 3. In germline, CDR1 is SGHAT, CDR2 FQNNGV. There are 15 residues in the CDR3. CDR3 bases: TGTGCCAGCAGCTCAACTAGCGGGGGTTACAATGAGCAGTTCTTC. It codes for CASSSTSGGYNEQFF.

The table lists this clone with a few counts. V gene TRBV6-5 combines with J gene TRBJ2-5; D possibly corresponds to TRBD2 (6 bases). The V gene lost 5 bases and the J gene lost 2 bases, with 9 bases spanning the gap. The CDR3 extends over 13 amino acids. Germline loops: CDR1 MNHEY, CDR2 SVGAGI. In nucleotides, the CDR3 is TGTGCCAGCAGTCCAGCGGGTCAAGAGACCCAGTACTTC. Its protein is CASSPAGQETQYF.